This T cell receptor (beta chain) was captured by sequencing in a study of T cells in localized non-small cell lung cancer. Study results and caveats: Appearing in adjacent lung were a median roughly 60 of the top 100 tumor clones. One tumor region alone was sequenced, and heterogeneity therefore remains possible. The study found T cell clonality highest in uninvolved adjacent lung, above tumor. An association was observed between higher blood T cell density and longer overall survival.

Profiling relied on immunoSEQ multiplex PCR, and the TCRdb table lists in-frame clones only, not all of them. The table has 75,000 to 90,000 clones, 84% seen once. Note on this clone: Its antigen is unknown.

Per the germline V gene, CDR1 is SEHNR and CDR2 is FQNEAQ (reference sequence). The V end lost 1 base, the J end lost 3 bases, and 1 base lay between the germline ends. There are 11 residues in the CDR3. The clonotype comes from a man between 40 and 70 years old with stage I lung adenocarcinoma. Specimen: peripheral blood, collected before any cancer treatment. This chain joins TRBV7-9 and TRBJ2-7, with unresolved D. CDR3 in amino acids: CASSLDYEQYF. CDR3 nucleotide sequence: TGTGCCAGCAGCTTAGACTACGAGCAGTACTTC.